This TCR beta chain was documented in a study of technical replicates of blood from a handful of donors. This CDR3 spans 13 amino acids. V lost 1 base and J 1 base, leaving 4 bases between the germline ends. Looked up from germline, CDR1 is MGHRA and CDR2 is YSYEKL. Some clones are missing from TCRdb's copy, which holds only in-frame ones; the method was immunoSEQ multiplex PCR. The sample gives around 80,000 clones, about 98% of which show up once; roughly 0.16% is in the top ten. The TCR sequence derives from a human donor in good health. V gene TRBV4-1 combines with J gene TRBJ1-1; D is ambiguous. Material: T cells isolated from PBMCs. Here the CDR3 reads CASSQGENTEAFF. In DNA form, the CDR3 reads TGCGCCAGCAGCCAAGGAGAGAACACTGAAGCTTTCTTT.